This T cell receptor beta chain stems from a study of cytomegalovirus exposure and HLA in healthy donors. Broader study findings: When analyzed later, a missense DCLRE1C variant was found to be linked to TCR beta V- and J-gene trimming. Later, an analysis showed that TCR beta chains associated with HLA were more clonally expanded than others that were equally common. As confirmed in vitro, a few CMV-associated chains were specific for CMV antigens. In a later analysis, DRB1 alleles had the most associated TCRs; HLA-C alleles the fewest.

Germline values: CDR1 SGHAT, CDR2 FQNNGV. CDR3 length: 15 amino acids. Germline trimming cut 2 bases from V and 4 bases from J; bases unmatched to any gene: 5. Notes on this clone: Its antigen is not known.

PCR used 60 Vbeta primers and 13 Jbeta primers. Only in-frame clones appear in the TCRdb table, and some are missing; sequencing was by immunoSEQ multiplex PCR. The data show more than 200,000 clones, 85% seen once. This TCR was recovered from a human donor in good health. The chain combines TRBV11-2 with TRBJ2-1, with TRBD2 matching over 7 bases. Sequences were obtained from PBMCs. The CDR3 DNA is TGTGCCAGCAGCTTACGGAGCGGGACTTACAATGAGCAGTTCTTC. Its protein is CASSLRSGTYNEQFF.